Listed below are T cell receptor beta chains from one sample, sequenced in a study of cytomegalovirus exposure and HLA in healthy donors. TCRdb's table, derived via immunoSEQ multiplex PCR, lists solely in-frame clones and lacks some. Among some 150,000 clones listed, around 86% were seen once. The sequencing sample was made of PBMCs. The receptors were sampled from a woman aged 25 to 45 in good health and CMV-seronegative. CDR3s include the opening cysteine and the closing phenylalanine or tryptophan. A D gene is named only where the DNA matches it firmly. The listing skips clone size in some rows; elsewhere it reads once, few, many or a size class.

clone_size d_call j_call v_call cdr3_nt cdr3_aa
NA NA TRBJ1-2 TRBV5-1 TGCGCCAGCAGCTTCGGTAGTAACTATGGCTACACCTTC CASSFGSNYGYTF
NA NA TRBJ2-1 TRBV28 TGTGCCAGCAGTTCGAGGGTGATAGGCTACAATGAGCAGTTCTTC CASSSRVIGYNEQFF
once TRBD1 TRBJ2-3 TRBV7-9 TGTGCCAGCAGCCCTTGGGACAGCCGCACAGATACGCAGTATTTT CASSPWDSRTDTQYF
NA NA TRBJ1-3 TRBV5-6 TGTGCCAGCAGCTTGGACCCTGGACAGTACTCTGGAAACACCATATATTTT CASSLDPGQYSGNTIYF
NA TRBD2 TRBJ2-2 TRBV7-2 TGTGCCAGCAGCTTAGACGGGGGGGCAGGTAACACCGGGGAGCTGTTTTTT CASSLDGGAGNTGELFF
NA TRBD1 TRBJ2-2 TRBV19 TGTGCCAGTAGTCCTCGGACAGGGGGCTCGGTAACCGGGGAGCTGTTTTTT CASSPRTGGSVTGELFF
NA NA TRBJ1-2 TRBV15 TGTGCCACCAGAGGTGGGAGGGCTACCGCTTTCGGCTACACCTTC CATRGGRATAFGYTF
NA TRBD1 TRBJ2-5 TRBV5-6 TGTGCCAGCAACCTGGGACAGGGGAAAGAGACCCAGTACTTC CASNLGQGKETQYF
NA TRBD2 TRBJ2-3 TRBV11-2 TGTGCCAGCAGCTTATGGGGACTAGCGGGGGGCTCAGATACGCAGTATTTT CASSLWGLAGGSDTQYF
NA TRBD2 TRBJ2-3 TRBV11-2 TGTGCCAGCAGCTTAGATAGGCCCTCAACGGGGGGTACGCAGTATTTT CASSLDRPSTGGTQYF
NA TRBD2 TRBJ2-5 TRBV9 TGTGCCAGCAGCGTAGCAGGACAGGGGGGACTAGCGGGACACCAAGAGACCCAGTACTTC CASSVAGQGGLAGHQETQYF
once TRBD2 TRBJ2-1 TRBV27 TGTGCCAGCAGTTTAATAGCGGGAGGGCCCTACAATGAGCAGTTCTTC CASSLIAGGPYNEQFF
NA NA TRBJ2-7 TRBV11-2 TGTGCCAGCAGCCGGGTCGTCTACGAGCAGTACTTC CASSRVVYEQYF
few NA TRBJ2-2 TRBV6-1 TGTGCCAGCAGTGAAGGAGGCGGGGAGCTGTTTTTT CASSEGGGELFF
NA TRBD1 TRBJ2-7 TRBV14 TGTGCCAGCAGCCCCAGGACAGGGAGGTCCTACTACGAGCAGTACTTC CASSPRTGRSYYEQYF
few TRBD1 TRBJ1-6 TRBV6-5 TGTGCCAGCAGTTGGGGACAGGGGGATTCACCCCTCCACTTT CASSWGQGDSPLHF
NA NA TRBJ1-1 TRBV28 TGTGCCAGCAGTTTGGGCCCTTGGGCTTTCTTT CASSLGPWAFF
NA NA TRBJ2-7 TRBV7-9 TGCGCCAGCAACAGATACCTCGTACAGGGATCTACCTACGAGCAGTACTTC CASNRYLVQGSTYEQYF
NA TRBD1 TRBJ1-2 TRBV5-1 TGCGCCAGCAGCTTGAGGGGACAGGACTTAGGCGGCTACACCTTC CASSLRGQDLGGYTF
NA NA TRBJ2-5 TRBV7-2 TGTGCCAGCAGCATCTCGGAGACCCAGTACTTC CASSISETQYF
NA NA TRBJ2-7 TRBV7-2 TGTGCCAGCAGCATAGGGACACCCACCTACGAGCAGTACTTC CASSIGTPTYEQYF
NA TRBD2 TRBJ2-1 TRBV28 TGTGCCAGTAGCGGGAGGGCCCTTAGCTCCTACAATGAGCAGTTCTTC CASSGRALSSYNEQFF
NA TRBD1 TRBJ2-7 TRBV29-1 TGCAGCGTCGAGACAGGGGAGTTCGGCGAGCAGTACTTC CSVETGEFGEQYF
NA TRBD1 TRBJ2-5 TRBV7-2 TGTGCCAGCAGCTCGGGACAGGGCCAAGAGACCCAGTACTTC CASSSGQGQETQYF
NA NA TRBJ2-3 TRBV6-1 TGTGCCAGCAGTGAAATCCAGGGATTGTATAGAGATACGCAGTATTTT CASSEIQGLYRDTQYF
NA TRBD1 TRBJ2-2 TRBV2 TGTGCCAGCAGTGATTTAAAATTAGGGGGACAGGGGGCCCTCGGGGAGCTGTTTTTT CASSDLKLGGQGALGELFF
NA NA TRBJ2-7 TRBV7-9 TGTGCCAGCAGCGGCGGGCGGGGACCCTCTTTCTACGAGCAGTACTTC CASSGGRGPSFYEQYF
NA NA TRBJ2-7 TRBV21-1 TGTGCCAGCAGCAAAGATCATCGGGTGACAGGGGGATCCTACGAGCAGTACTTC CASSKDHRVTGGSYEQYF
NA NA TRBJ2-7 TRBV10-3 TGTGCCATCAGCAAGACAACCTACGAGCAGTACTTC CAISKTTYEQYF